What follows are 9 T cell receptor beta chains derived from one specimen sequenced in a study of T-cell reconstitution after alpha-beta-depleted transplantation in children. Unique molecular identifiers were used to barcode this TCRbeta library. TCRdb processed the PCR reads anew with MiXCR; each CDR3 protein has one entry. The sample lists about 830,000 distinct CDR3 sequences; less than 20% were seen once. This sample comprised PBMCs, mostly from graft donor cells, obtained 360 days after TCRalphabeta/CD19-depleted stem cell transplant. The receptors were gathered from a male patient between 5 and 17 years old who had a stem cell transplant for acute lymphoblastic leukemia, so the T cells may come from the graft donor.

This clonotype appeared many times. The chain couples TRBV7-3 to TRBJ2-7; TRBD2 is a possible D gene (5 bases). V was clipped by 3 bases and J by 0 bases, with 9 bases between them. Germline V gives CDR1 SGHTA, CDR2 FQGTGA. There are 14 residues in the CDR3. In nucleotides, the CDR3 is TGTGCCAGCAGCTTCTCCGGGGACTCCTACGAGCAGTACTTC. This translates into CASSFSGDSYEQYF.

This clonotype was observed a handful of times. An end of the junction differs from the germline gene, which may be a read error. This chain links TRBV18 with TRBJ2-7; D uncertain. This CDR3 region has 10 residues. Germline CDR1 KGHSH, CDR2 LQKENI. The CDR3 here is CASSPMETTF. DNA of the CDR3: TGTGCCAGCTCACCAATGGAAACAACCTTC.

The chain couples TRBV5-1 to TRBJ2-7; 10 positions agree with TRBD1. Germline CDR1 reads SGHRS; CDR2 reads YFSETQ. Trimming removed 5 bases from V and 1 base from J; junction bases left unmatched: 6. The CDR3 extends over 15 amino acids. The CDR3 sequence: CASSYGTGESYEQYF. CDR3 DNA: TGCGCCAGCAGTTATGGGACAGGGGAATCCTACGAGCAGTACTTC.

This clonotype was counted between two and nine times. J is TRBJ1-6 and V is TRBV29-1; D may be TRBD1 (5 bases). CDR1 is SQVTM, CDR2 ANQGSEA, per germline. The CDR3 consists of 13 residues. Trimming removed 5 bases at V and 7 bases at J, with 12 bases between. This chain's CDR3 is CSVPGRANSPLHF. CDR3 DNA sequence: TGCAGCGTTCCGGGCAGGGCGAATTCACCCCTCCACTTT.

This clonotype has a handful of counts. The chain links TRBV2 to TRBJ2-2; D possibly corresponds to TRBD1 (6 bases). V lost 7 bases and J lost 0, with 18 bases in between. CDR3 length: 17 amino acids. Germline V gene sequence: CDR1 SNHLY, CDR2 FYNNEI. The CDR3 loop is CASKRFTGPANTGELFF. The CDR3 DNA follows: TGTGCCAGCAAACGCTTTACAGGGCCCGCGAACACCGGGGAGCTGTTTTTT.

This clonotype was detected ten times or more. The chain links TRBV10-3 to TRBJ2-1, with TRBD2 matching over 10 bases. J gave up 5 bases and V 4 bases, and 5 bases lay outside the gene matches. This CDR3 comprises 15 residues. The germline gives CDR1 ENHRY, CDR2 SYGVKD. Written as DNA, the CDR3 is TGTGCCATCAGTGTCGCCGGGACTAGCGACAATGAGCAGTTCTTC. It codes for CAISVAGTSDNEQFF.

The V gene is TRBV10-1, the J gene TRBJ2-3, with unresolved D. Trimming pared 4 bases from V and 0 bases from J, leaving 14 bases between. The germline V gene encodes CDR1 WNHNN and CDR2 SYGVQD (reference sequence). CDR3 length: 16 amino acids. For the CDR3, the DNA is TGCGCCAGCAGTGCCTCCCGAGCATCTAGCACAGATACGCAGTATTTT. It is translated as CASSASRASSTDTQYF.

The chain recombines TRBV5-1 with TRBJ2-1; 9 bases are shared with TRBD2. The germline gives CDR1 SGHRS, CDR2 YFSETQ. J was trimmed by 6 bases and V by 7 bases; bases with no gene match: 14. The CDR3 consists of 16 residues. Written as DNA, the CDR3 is TGCGCCAGCGCCTCTGACCCCCGGACTAGCGTCAATGAGCAGTTCTTC. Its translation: CASASDPRTSVNEQFF.

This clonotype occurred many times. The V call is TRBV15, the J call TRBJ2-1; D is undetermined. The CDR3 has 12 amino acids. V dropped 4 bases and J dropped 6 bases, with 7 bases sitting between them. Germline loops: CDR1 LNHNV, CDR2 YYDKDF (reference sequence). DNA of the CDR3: TGTGCCACCAGCAACCGGATCAATGAGCAGTTCTTC. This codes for CATSNRINEQFF.